Each of the 10 T cell receptor beta chains below was sequenced from the same sample in a study of cytomegalovirus exposure and HLA in healthy donors. PCR was performed using 60 Vbeta and 13 Jbeta primers. The protocol was immunoSEQ multiplex PCR, while the TCRdb copy is restricted to in-frame clones and leaves out a portion. The sample lists 130,000 or so clones; 8% to 9.5% were seen once. Sequenced input: PBMCs. The receptors here all came from a man in his forties in good health and CMV-seronegative.

The chain couples TRBV4-2 to TRBJ1-2; tentative D call: TRBD1 (6 bases). This CDR3 is 13 amino acids long. V was trimmed by 6 bases and J by 8 bases, leaving 16 bases between them. Germline CDR1 is LGHNA and CDR2 is YNFKEQ. CDR3 amino acids: CASRDIPGGGYTF. CDR3 DNA sequence: TGTGCCAGCAGGGACATACCGGGGGGCGGCTACACCTTC.

The V gene is TRBV6-5, the J gene TRBJ1-1, with TRBD1 as a possible D gene (5 bases). V gave up 7 bases and J gave up 4 bases, with 16 bases separating them. The CDR3 spans 14 residues. Germline CDR1 and CDR2: MNHEY and SVGAGI. Here the CDR3 DNA reads TGTGCCAGCATCCTAGGGGCGCCGATCACTGAAGCTTTCTTT. Its translation is CASILGAPITEAFF.

In its sample, this clone was seen a few times. The V and J genes are TRBV11-2 and TRBJ2-5; 13 bases are a match to TRBD2. The CDR3 contains 16 residues. Trimming cost V 1 base and J 5 bases; bases outside gene matches: 4. CDR1 SGHAT and CDR2 FQNNGV come from the germline V gene. CDR3: CASSLGLAGGFETQYF. CDR3 bases: TGTGCCAGCAGCTTAGGACTAGCGGGGGGTTTCGAGACCCAGTACTTC.

The chain combines TRBV5-6 with TRBJ2-5, with TRBD1 as a possible D gene (5 bases). Near its end, the DNA agrees better with TRBJ2-7, so the J call may be wrong. Germline values: CDR1 SGHDT, CDR2 YYEEEE. The CDR3 length is 14 residues. The CDR3 sequence: CASSLTGWDYEQYF. In DNA, the CDR3 is TGTGCCAGCAGCTTGACAGGTTGGGACTACGAGCAGTACTTC.

This clone was seen a few times. The rearrangement uses TRBV5-6 and TRBJ2-7; 9 bases line up with TRBD1. J lost 2 bases, V lost 0 bases, and 3 bases had no gene match. The CDR3 is 15 residues long. Looked up from germline, CDR1 is SGHDT and CDR2 is YYEEEE. The CDR3 loop reads CASSLAGTGTYEQYF. The DNA of the CDR3 is TGTGCCAGCAGCTTGGCCGGGACAGGGACCTACGAGCAGTACTTC.

The chain is built from TRBV6-1 and TRBJ1-2; D call uncertain. This CDR3 contains 13 residues. The germline CDR1 and CDR2 sequences are MNHNS and SASEGT. Trimming removed 4 bases at V and 4 bases at J, with 10 bases between. CDR3: CASSGFRIYGYTF. CDR3 coding DNA: TGTGCCAGCAGTGGCTTCAGGATCTATGGCTACACCTTC.

The chain uses TRBV9 and TRBJ2-3; the D is unclear. The CDR3 covers 13 residues. Germline lookup yields CDR1 SGDLS and CDR2 YYNGEE. V shed 4 bases and J shed 4 bases, with 10 bases lying between them. The CDR3: CASSLSRSDTQYF. The CDR3 DNA reads TGTGCCAGCAGCCTTTCGCGGTCAGATACGCAGTATTTT.

This chain joins TRBV27 and TRBJ1-5, with TRBD1 as a possible D gene (5 bases). Trimming removed 0 bases at V and 4 bases at J, with 10 bases between. This CDR3 contains 15 residues. Germline assignment: CDR1 MNHEY and CDR2 SMNVEV (reference sequence). CDR3 residues: CASSLSGQTNQPQHF. For the CDR3, the DNA is TGTGCCAGCAGTTTATCGGGGCAGACAAATCAGCCCCAGCATTTT.

The chain has TRBV7-8 and TRBJ1-1, with D possibly TRBD1 on 5 matching bases. CDR3 length: 12 amino acids. CDR1 is SGHVS, CDR2 FQNEAQ, per germline. Trimming stripped 2 bases from V and 12 bases from J, with 13 bases between. The CDR3 coding sequence is TGTGCCAGCAGCTTACCAGGGATCAGGCCTTTCTTT. Encoded protein: CASSLPGIRPFF. The variable domain in full, with the rest retrieved from reference TRBV7-8 and TRBJ1-1, is GAGVSQSPRYKVAKRGQDVALRCDPISGHVSLFWYQQALGQGPEFLTYFQNEAQLDKSGLPSDRFFAERPEGSVSTLKIQRTQQEDSAVYLCASSLPGIRPFFGQGTRLTVV.

This clone showed up just a few times. The chain is built from TRBV7-2 and TRBJ2-5, with a tentative D call TRBD2 (6 bases). The CDR3 runs 16 residues. Trimming cost V 1 base and J 6 bases, with 18 bases left between them. Germline assignment: CDR1 SGHTA and CDR2 FQGNSA. This chain's CDR3 is CASSLDGTAGGKTQYF. In nucleotides, the CDR3 is TGTGCCAGCAGCTTAGATGGGACTGCGGGCGGGAAGACCCAGTACTTC.